This T cell receptor (beta chain) was found in a study of T cells after yellow fever vaccination. General study results and limits: CD4 and CD8 compartments shared a small share of clonotypes, likely from convergent recombination. The secondary response was weaker but peaked faster, day 5 versus 15.

It was through 5'RACE template switching that TCR cDNA was made, with a universal primer site and UMIs added. TCRdb called the 5' RACE reads again in MiXCR, with one record for every CDR3 protein. The table shows some 120,000 distinct CDR3 sequences, with 8.9% occurring only once. Regarding this clonotype: Its matching antigen is unknown.

The source of this sequence is a man aged 18-30 years who received the YFV17D yellow fever vaccine. The sequencing used CD8+ T cells sorted from PBMCs, collected on the day of the yellow fever booster vaccination.

CDR3: CASSLDSLSYEQYF. CDR3 in DNA: TGTGCCAGCAGTTTAGATTCACTTTCCTACGAGCAGTACTTC. The J gene is TRBJ2-7, the V gene TRBV12-3 or TRBV12-4; no reliable D call. Trimming took 1 base from V and 1 from J, leaving 8 bases between them. CDR3 size: 14 residues.